This TCR beta chain was retrieved from a study of blood T cell repertoires in COVID-19 (dated by TCRdb to 2020 to 2021). Background on the whole study: Samples covering the acute and convalescent phases of COVID-19 were provided by collaborators in the United States, Italy and Spain. The material from the prospective study consisted of cDNA or gDNA derived from T cells, B-cell-depleted T cells, or PBMCs. Subjects who had been exposed to COVID-19, were actively infected with it, or had recovered from it provided the deeply sampled blood TCRbeta repertoires that made up the dataset. The repertoires were released in a freely available public database meant as a resource for research on the immune response to SARS-CoV-2. The samples were drawn from two sources: the first 160 participants of the ongoing ImmuneRACE study, and 1,254 subjects contributed by 6 global collaborators. The sample metadata nearly always contained a de-identified subject ID, COVID-19 status, age in years and sex. Where HLA class I and class II types were available, the types were taken from metadata supplied by the sample provider, not from assay-based typing.

With regard to this clone: Its antigen specificity is not known. The sample holds no much larger clone one base away, and base qualities are not on file.

From cysteine to phenylalanine, the CDR3 is 15 amino acids long. Of all the DNA, just the CDR3 is kept, 45 bases in frame from base 1. Based on the germline V gene, the CDR1 and CDR2 sequences are SGHRS and YFSETQ. The V end gives up 0 bases and the J end 0 bases, leaving 2 bases in the junction not matched to a gene. The research as a whole found: The quantity of clinical and demographic metadata differed by source and by participant and was supplied without curation.

TCRbeta CDR3 regions were amplified from genomic DNA using the immunoSEQ Assay, a bias-controlled multiplex PCR. As for the original processing: Nucleated cell counts per sample were estimated from amplification of reference gene primers within the assay. To quantify the absolute abundance of each unique TCRbeta CDR3 rearrangement, sequence reads were collapsed and filtered. For each sample, productive Simpson clonality was calculated as the square root of Simpson's diversity index across productive rearrangements. The table was pulled from immuneACCESS by TCRdb, which kept in-frame rearrangements only. Such tables lose some clones; where checked, under half of the loss comes from unresolved V genes, and the rest has no known cause. From that table come the V and J calls and clone size; the DNA was used to work out D and trimming. The sample records under 40,000 clones, roughly 90% of which are singletons. The ten largest account for around two fifths of the sample.

Whole blood was collected in K2EDTA tubes by collaborating institutions according to the institutions' own protocols. For TCRbeta analysis, collaborators shipped samples as frozen whole blood, isolated PBMCs, or DNA extracted from either of those sample types. The clonotype was recovered from a man in his 60s with active or convalescent COVID-19. The rearrangement joined TRBV5-1 to TRBJ2-7, and TRBD2 aligns with 8 junction nucleotides. Sequenced material: peripheral blood. The encoded CDR3 is CASSLEAGGSYEQYF. The DNA is as follows: TGCGCCAGCAGCTTGGAGGCGGGAGGCTCCTACGAGCAGTACTTC.